Given below is one T cell receptor (beta chain) in context. The sample originates from a study of T cells in Graves' hyperthyroidism and ophthalmopathy. Study-wide context: Initial diagnosis, before any treatment, was when peripheral blood was collected.

Exclusion criteria comprised uncontrolled infection, other autoimmune disease, pregnancy or lactation. Isolation of PBMCs was performed on about 10 ml fresh peripheral blood. This CDR3 spans 15 amino acids. The V segment lost 5 bases and the J segment 3 bases; nucleotides outside the gene matches: 5. Per germline, CDR1 ENHRY and CDR2 SYGVKD. Amplified regions were TCR beta CDR3 sequences from RNA transcripts. The TCR CDR3 first-round RT-PCR relied on the HTBI primer set. In TCRdb, the multiplex PCR reads were re-called with MiXCR into one record per CDR3 protein. The profile shows 350,000 to 400,000 distinct CDR3 sequences, about a fifth of them singletons.

The chain carries TRBV10-3 and TRBJ2-2, with 8 bases identical to TRBD2. The sequenced sample consisted of blood. The receptor was derived from a woman between 18 and 29 years old with Graves' hyperthyroidism. DNA for the CDR3: TGTGCCATCAGTCCCGGGACTAGATACACCGGGGAGCTGTTTTTT. This sequence encodes CAISPGTRYTGELFF.